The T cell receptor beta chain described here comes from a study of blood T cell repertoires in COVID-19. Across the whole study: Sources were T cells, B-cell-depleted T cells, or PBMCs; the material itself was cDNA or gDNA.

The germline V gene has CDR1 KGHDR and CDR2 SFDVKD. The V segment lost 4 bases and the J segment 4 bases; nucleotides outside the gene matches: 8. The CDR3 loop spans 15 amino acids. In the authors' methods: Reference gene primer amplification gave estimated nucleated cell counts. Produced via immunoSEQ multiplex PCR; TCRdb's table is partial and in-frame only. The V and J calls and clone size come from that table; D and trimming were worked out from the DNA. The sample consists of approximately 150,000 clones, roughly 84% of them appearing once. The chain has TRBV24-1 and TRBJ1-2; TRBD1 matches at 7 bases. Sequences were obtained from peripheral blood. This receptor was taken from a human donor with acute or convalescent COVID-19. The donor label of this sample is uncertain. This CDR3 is CATSDARGSGYGYTF. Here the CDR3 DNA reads TGTGCCACCAGTGACGCCAGGGGGAGCGGCTATGGCTACACCTTC.